The source of this T cell receptor (beta chain) is a study of cytomegalovirus exposure and HLA in healthy donors. This CDR3 has 14 amino acids. Germline loops: CDR1 SGHRS, CDR2 YFSETQ. Trimming cost V 2 bases and J 5 bases, with 11 bases left between them. This clone has only a few counts. Primers for the PCR totalled 60 Vbeta and 13 Jbeta. Repertoires were generated with immunoSEQ multiplex PCR, while TCRdb's copy carries only in-frame clones and drops some. The sample shows 110,000 to 150,000 clones, about 8.9% of them seen only once. This receptor was taken from a man between 45 and 60 years old in good health and CMV-seronegative. Sequencing input: PBMCs. The rearrangement uses TRBV5-1 and TRBJ2-4; tentative D call: TRBD1 (6 bases). The CDR3 DNA reads TGCGCCAGCAGCTTAAAACAGGGCGAAAACATTCAGTACTTC. Residues: CASSLKQGENIQYF.